Below, 18 T cell receptor beta chains from the same sample are listed, as sequenced in a study of T cells in Graves' hyperthyroidism and ophthalmopathy. RNA transcripts provided the source from which TCR beta CDR3 regions were amplified. The HTBI primer set was used in a first-round RT-PCR of the TCR CDR3. TCRdb processed the multiplex PCR reads anew with MiXCR; each CDR3 protein has one entry. This sample carries around 350,000 distinct CDR3 sequences, approximately 19% of them seen once, and the ten largest clones take 3.7%. The sequenced sample was blood. The receptors originated from a woman aged 18-29 years with Graves' hyperthyroidism.

This clonotype appeared many times. The rearrangement joins TRBV10-3 to TRBJ2-7; D unresolved. The V gene's germline CDR1 is ENHRY and CDR2 SYGVKD. The CDR3 loop spans 12 amino acids. Trimming stripped 2 bases from V and 2 bases from J, with 4 bases between. As DNA, the CDR3 is TGTGCCATCAGTGAGAGCGCCTACGAGCAGTACTTC. It is translated as CAISESAYEQYF.

This clonotype has ten or more counts. The chain carries TRBV5-1 and TRBJ1-1, with D perhaps TRBD1 (5 bases). The germline V gene has CDR1 SGHRS and CDR2 YFSETQ. V dropped 7 bases and J dropped 1 base, with 11 bases sitting between them. The CDR3 covers 13 residues. Here the CDR3 reads CASYLRGNTEAFF. CDR3 nucleotide sequence: TGCGCCAGCTACCTAAGGGGGAACACTGAAGCTTTCTTT.

The V call is TRBV5-1, the J call TRBJ2-7, with TRBD1 matching over 8 bases. Germline CDR1 SGHRS, CDR2 YFSETQ. The CDR3 length is 14 residues. V lost 4 bases and J lost 3; bases outside the gene matches: 6. The CDR3 DNA reads TGCGCCAGCAGCGTCGGACAGGGTCTCTACGAGCAGTACTTC. Protein product: CASSVGQGLYEQYF. The full variable domain, completed using reference TRBV5-1 and TRBJ2-7, is KAGVTQTPRYLIKTRGQQVTLSCSPISGHRSVSWYQQTPGQGLQFLFEYFSETQRNKGNFPGRFSGRQFSNSRSEMNVSTLELGDSALYLCASSVGQGLYEQYFGPGTRLTVT.

Many counts were recorded for this clonotype. CDR3: CASSRDVNTEAFF. In DNA form, the CDR3 reads TGTGCCAGTAGTCGAGACGTGAACACTGAAGCTTTCTTT. The chain is built from TRBV19 and TRBJ1-1; D unclear. The V gene's germline CDR1 is LNHDA and CDR2 SQIVND (reference sequence). V lost 5 bases to trimming and J lost 0 bases, with 7 bases between them. The CDR3 sequence is 13 residues long.

The V gene is TRBV6-1, the J gene TRBJ2-7; TRBD1 might be the D (6 bases). V lost 1 base and J lost 8, with 15 bases in between. The CDR3 is 14 amino acids. Germline V gene sequence: CDR1 MNHNS, CDR2 SASEGT. The CDR3: CASSEVGDIPQQYF. The CDR3, as DNA: TGTGCCAGCAGTGAAGTCGGGGACATCCCGCAGCAGTACTTC.

With regard to this clonotype: Being one base from a much bigger clone, this may be a read error. The rearrangement joins TRBV18 to TRBJ2-7; D gene uncertain. From germline, CDR1 is KGHSH and CDR2 LQKENI. This CDR3 is 12 amino acids long. The V and J ends lost 8 bases and 3 bases respectively, with 11 bases between them. This CDR3 reads CASEGLFYEQYF. CDR3 DNA sequence: TGTGCCAGCGAAGGGCTTTTCTACGAGCAGTACTTC.

A word on this clonotype: This may be a read error, as it is one base from a much larger clone. J is TRBJ1-1 and V is TRBV28, with TRBD1 as a possible D gene (5 bases). Germline V gene lookup returns CDR1 MDHEN and CDR2 SYDVKM. This CDR3 comprises 13 residues. The DNA for the CDR3 is TGTGCCAGCAGTTTGACCGGGGCCACTGAAGCTGTCTTT. Amino acid sequence: CASSLTGATEAVF.

The chain couples TRBV6-5 to TRBJ2-5; maybe TRBD1 (5 bases). CDR1 and CDR2 from the germline V gene are MNHEY and SVGAGI. The CDR3 is 13 residues long. Trimming took off 4 bases at V and 4 bases at J, with 10 bases between the two ends. The CDR3 loop is CASSLGQLETQYF. CDR3 nucleotide sequence: TGTGCCAGCAGTTTGGGGCAGCTAGAGACCCAGTACTTC.

Many counts were recorded for this clonotype. This chain connects TRBV10-3 to TRBJ2-7, with D possibly matching TRBD1 (5 bases). Per the germline V gene, CDR1 is ENHRY and CDR2 is SYGVKD. With 3 bases removed from V and 3 bases from J, the gap between germline ends came to 12 bases. The CDR3 runs to 14 residues. CDR3 sequence reads: CAISDSTANYEQYF. The CDR3 region has the DNA TGTGCCATCAGTGACTCGACAGCAAACTACGAGCAGTACTTC.

This clonotype was counted many times. An end of the junction differs from the germline gene, which may be a read error. Here the CDR3 DNA reads TGCAGCGTTGAACTGGGAGGGTATGGCTACATCTTC. Its protein product is CSVELGGYGYIF. J is TRBJ1-2 and V is TRBV29-1; D gene unclear. Germline assignment: CDR1 SQVTM and CDR2 ANQGSEA. The CDR3 sequence is 12 residues long.

This clonotype was observed many times. The chain is built from TRBV28 and TRBJ1-1, with 7 bases fitting TRBD1. This CDR3 is 14 amino acids long. From germline, CDR1 is MDHEN and CDR2 SYDVKM. The CDR3: CAATGTATNTEAFF. The CDR3 DNA reads as TGTGCTGCAACCGGGACAGCTACGAACACTGAAGCTTTCTTT.

The chain couples TRBV18 to TRBJ2-2; 10 bases fit TRBD2. The CDR3 runs 16 residues. Trimming cost V 3 bases and J 2 bases; bases outside gene matches: 3. CDR1 is KGHSH, CDR2 LQKENI, per germline. The CDR3 bases are TGTGCCAGCTCACCTGAACTAGCGGGAAACACCGGGGAGCTGTTTTTT. As protein: CASSPELAGNTGELFF.

V is TRBV28 and J is TRBJ1-2; D gene unclear. Per the germline V gene, CDR1 is MDHEN and CDR2 is SYDVKM. Between the trimmed V and J ends, which lost 4 bases and 1 base, there was a span of 13 bases. The CDR3 has 15 residues. The CDR3 DNA sequence: TGTGCCAGCAGTTCCATTCGAACTGATAACTATGGCTACACCTTC. Its translation: CASSSIRTDNYGYTF.

There are many counts of this clonotype. This chain connects TRBV6-2 or TRBV6-3 to TRBJ2-7; possible D gene TRBD2, 5 bases. Germline-derived CDR1 and CDR2 are MNHEY and SVGEGT. This CDR3 comprises 14 residues. V was trimmed by 4 bases and J by 0 bases, leaving 10 bases between them. This CDR3 is CASSFRGISYEQYF. Here the CDR3 DNA reads TGTGCCAGCAGTTTCCGGGGTATCTCCTACGAGCAGTACTTC.

The table lists this clonotype with many counts. The chain combines TRBV12-5 with TRBJ2-7; D is unresolved. The CDR3 extends over 12 amino acids. With 2 bases removed from V and 3 bases from J, the gap between germline ends came to 5 bases. CDR1 is LGHNT, CDR2 FRNRAP, per germline. The CDR3 loop reads CASGLTNYEQYF. The CDR3 DNA sequence: TGTGCTAGTGGTTTGACGAACTACGAGCAGTACTTC.

This clonotype was seen many times. This chain uses TRBV6-5 with TRBJ1-1, with TRBD1 identical over 8 bases. The CDR3 covers 13 residues. Germline CDR1 reads MNHEY; CDR2 reads SVGAGI. The V gene end was trimmed by 7 bases and the J gene end by 7 bases; junction bases not matched to a gene: 8. CDR3 protein: CASTSDRVGEAFF. The CDR3 region has the DNA TGTGCCAGCACCTCGGACAGGGTCGGTGAAGCTTTCTTT.

This chain uses TRBV7-2 with TRBJ2-7; 14 positions agree with TRBD2. The CDR3 contains 15 residues. Germline lookup yields CDR1 SGHTA and CDR2 FQGNSA. V shed 4 bases and J 7 bases; nucleotides not matched to a gene: 6. The CDR3 here is CASSSPGLAGVEQYF. The CDR3 DNA reads as TGTGCCAGCAGCTCCCCGGGACTAGCGGGAGTAGAGCAGTACTTC.

There are many counts of this clonotype. V and J are TRBV29-1 and TRBJ1-1, with a tentative D call TRBD1 (6 bases). The CDR3 sequence is 13 residues long. CDR1 and CDR2 (germline): SQVTM, ANQGSEA. V lost 3 bases, J lost 5 bases, and 13 bases lay in between. The CDR3, as DNA: TGCAGCGTTGACCGAACAGGGTGGACTGAAGCTTTCTTT. This sequence encodes CSVDRTGWTEAFF.